This T cell receptor (beta chain) emerged from a study of blood T cells in healthy people across ages. This clonotype was counted a few times. The antigen is unknown. The CDR3 consists of 13 residues. Germline CDR1 is MNHEY and CDR2 is SVGAGI. The germline V and J ends were trimmed by 6 bases and 7 bases, with 15 bases remaining between them. A second PCR, run for roughly 7 to 11 cycles, used a sample-barcoded 5' primer plus a J-beta primer mix. TCRdb used MiXCR to reprocess the 5' RACE reads, holding one entry per CDR3 protein. The sample includes some 800,000 distinct CDR3 sequences, around 42% of them seen just once. Per-sample PBMC isolation yielded at least 6.5 million cells. Per sample, at least 5 micrograms of total RNA were extracted. General study results and limits: More naive CD4+ cells and higher diversity were found in long-lived than in aged donors.

This TCR was recovered from a man in his sixties in good health. The sequenced material came from blood. V and J are TRBV6-5 and TRBJ1-1; the D is unclear. CDR3 DNA sequence: TGTGCCAGCAGCCTACAGCGAGATGGTGAAGCTTTCTTT. Protein: CASSLQRDGEAFF.